This TCR beta chain appears in the sequencing data of a study of T cells in Graves' hyperthyroidism and ophthalmopathy. Study results and limitations: From stable hyperthyroidism, ophthalmopathy was set apart by a 13 V-J model. Most thyroid clonotypes that were expanded above 0.001 also turned up in blood.

Germline lookup yields CDR1 LNHDA and CDR2 SQIVND (reference sequence). The germline V and J ends were trimmed by 9 bases and 5 bases, with 16 bases remaining between them. The CDR3 runs to 14 residues. About this clonotype itself: Its antigen remains unknown.

TCR beta CDR3 region amplification was performed from RNA transcripts. An initial round of RT-PCR targeting the TCR CDR3 relied on the HTBI primer set. MiXCR, applied by TCRdb to the multiplex PCR reads, yields one record per CDR3 protein. The sample has a few hundred thousand distinct CDR3 sequences, roughly 15% seen once. The genes are TRBV19 and TRBJ1-4; D is unresolved. The sequenced sample consisted of blood. The receptor was derived from a woman aged 40 to 49 with Graves' ophthalmopathy. CDR3 DNA sequence: TGTGCCAGCCAGATGACGCGCTGGAATGAAAAACTGTTTTTT. Translating it yields CASQMTRWNEKLFF.